This T cell receptor beta chain was identified in a study of shared clonotypes between healthy human individuals. About the research overall: Serving as donors were two women and a few men, whose ages spanned 18 to 49. General observations from the study: Clonotypes shared by all four sorted-subset donors had higher generation probabilities than non-shared clonotypes.

A word on this clone: What it binds is not known.

Per the original data handling: There were no quality scores in the junction-only immunoSEQ sequences, so filtering differed. Repertoires were generated with immunoSEQ multiplex PCR, while TCRdb's copy carries only in-frame clones and drops some. The V and J calls and clone size are taken from that table; D and trimming were inferred from the DNA. The data contain about 870,000 clones, about 91% of them singletons. Naivety among CD8 cells was defined by CD45RO negativity and positive CCR7 selection, thereby excluding terminally differentiated effector memory CD45RA+ cells. Germline CDR1 and CDR2: SQVTM and ANQGSEA. The CDR3 totals 13 residues. Trimming removed 6 bases from V and 4 bases from J; junction bases left unmatched: 6.

The chain couples TRBV29-1 to TRBJ2-7, with TRBD2 matching 10 bases. The clonotype comes from a man aged 30 to 39 in good health. The sequenced material came from naive CD8+ T cells sorted from blood. This CDR3 is CSVGLANRYEQYF. CDR3 DNA: TGCAGCGTGGGACTAGCGAACCGGTACGAGCAGTACTTC.